Listed here are 21 T cell receptor beta chains from one sample, sequenced in a study of T cells expressing NK-cell markers. TCRdb reanalyzed the 5' RACE reads, giving one entry per CDR3 protein sequence and no DNA. This sample lists 300,000 to 450,000 distinct CDR3 sequences; its ten largest clones have 5% to 5.5%. The sequencing input was blood T cells: a sorted CD56 or NKG2C T cell subset, CD4+ or CD8+ T cells, or bulk PBMC T cells (not recorded which). The receptors derive from a man aged 18 to 70 in good health.

This chain connects TRBV29-1 to TRBJ2-7; TCRdb gives TRBD2 as the D gene, but with no DNA this cannot be confirmed. This CDR3 region has 12 residues. The germline gives CDR1 SQVTM, CDR2 ANQGSEA. The CDR3 loop is CSVGAGRNEQYF.

The chain uses TRBV21-1 and TRBJ1-4. TRBV21-1 is a known pseudogene. CDR3 length: 13 amino acids. CDR3 sequence reads: CASSKVGSEKLFF.

This chain uses TRBV9 with TRBJ2-3. The CDR3 is 16 residues long. Germline CDR1 and CDR2: SGDLS and YYNGEE. The chain's CDR3 is CASSVAAGRSTDTQYF.

The V call is TRBV6-5, the J call TRBJ2-3. This CDR3 has 16 amino acids. Germline CDR1 reads MNHEY; CDR2 reads SVGAGI. The CDR3 sequence: CASSYSIASSTDTQYF.

J is TRBJ1-5 and V is TRBV6-1; TCRdb lists TRBD1, though no DNA is available to test this call. The CDR3 totals 16 residues. Germline V lookup: CDR1 MNHNS, CDR2 SASEGT. The CDR3 here is CASSDTGTGRGQPQHF.

This chain connects TRBV20-1 to TRBJ1-4. The CDR3 is 12 residues long. The germline gives CDR1 DFQATT, CDR2 SNEGSKA (reference sequence). This chain's CDR3 is CSAGGRDEKLFF.

This chain connects TRBV19 to TRBJ1-4; TCRdb selects TRBD1, and the lack of DNA leaves this call unchecked. This CDR3 is 15 amino acids long. Germline V gene sequence: CDR1 LNHDA, CDR2 SQIVND (reference sequence). This chain's CDR3 is CASSMLRDSIEKLFF.

V gene TRBV18 combines with J gene TRBJ2-7; no DNA is available, so the TRBD1 call from TCRdb remains unchecked. CDR1 and CDR2 (germline): KGHSH, LQKENI. The CDR3 is 14 residues long. The CDR3 protein is CASSPKKTDYEQYF.

The gene calls are TRBV15 and TRBJ1-3. Germline loops: CDR1 LNHNV, CDR2 YYDKDF (reference sequence). This CDR3 spans 16 amino acids. CDR3 in amino acids: CATSRARRNSGNTIYF.

The gene calls are TRBV18 and TRBJ1-1. The CDR3 is 14 residues long. Germline V CDR1 and CDR2: KGHSH, LQKENI. CDR3 residues: CASSPRGIGTEAFF.

The V call is TRBV6-1, the J call TRBJ2-5; checking the TCRdb D call of TRBD2 is not possible without DNA. The germline gives CDR1 MNHNS, CDR2 SASEGT. The CDR3 is 19 amino acids. CDR3: CASSEGLLASGVNGETQYF.

This chain connects TRBV12-5 to TRBJ2-5; TCRdb designates TRBD2, a call that cannot be tested without DNA. Germline V gene lookup returns CDR1 LGHNT and CDR2 FRNRAP. The CDR3 is 16 residues long. This CDR3 is CASGLGSKAGSETQYF.

The V gene is TRBV4-1, the J gene TRBJ2-1; TCRdb lists TRBD1, though no DNA is available to test this call. The CDR3 runs to 16 residues. Germline V CDR1 and CDR2: MGHRA, YSYEKL. CDR3 loop: CASSQENRGYYNEQFF.

The chain carries TRBV7-2 and TRBJ2-5; TCRdb reports TRBD2, a call that lacks DNA to check it against. This CDR3 spans 15 amino acids. Per the germline V gene, CDR1 is SGHTA and CDR2 is FQGNSA. The CDR3 loop reads CASSLAPRSQETQYF.

This chain joins TRBV3-1 and TRBJ2-7; TCRdb gives TRBD1 as the D gene, but with no DNA this cannot be confirmed. The CDR3 consists of 15 residues. Germline CDR1 reads LGHDT; CDR2 reads YNNKEL (reference sequence). CDR3 sequence: CASSRERTGQYEQYF.

This rearrangement joins TRBV20-1 to TRBJ2-3; TCRdb outputs TRBD2, but without DNA this stays unchecked. The CDR3 extends over 14 amino acids. Germline-derived CDR1 and CDR2 are DFQATT and SNEGSKA (reference sequence). CDR3 residues: CSASMASATDTQYF.

This chain joins TRBV7-9 and TRBJ2-5; TCRdb selects TRBD1, and the lack of DNA leaves this call unchecked. Germline CDR1 is SEHNR and CDR2 is FQNEAQ (reference sequence). This CDR3 has 15 residues. The CDR3 region is CASSLVTGVSETQYF.

The chain's CDR3 is CASSQGLGETQYF. V and J are TRBV3-1 and TRBJ2-5. Germline V lookup: CDR1 LGHDT, CDR2 YNNKEL (reference sequence). This CDR3 spans 13 amino acids.

The chain employs TRBV12-3 or TRBV12-4 and TRBJ2-7; as DNA is missing, the TRBD1 call by TCRdb cannot be tested. The CDR3 consists of 15 residues. CDR3 amino acids: CASSFHRASSYEQYF.

The chain links TRBV5-1 to TRBJ2-2; TCRdb selects TRBD1, and the lack of DNA leaves this call unchecked. CDR1 is SGHRS and CDR2 is YFSETQ in the germline V gene. The CDR3 totals 17 residues. CDR3 sequence reads: CASSSTMTQTGPGELFF.

V usage is TRBV5-1 and J usage is TRBJ1-1. Germline loops: CDR1 SGHRS, CDR2 YFSETQ. The CDR3 runs 12 residues. CDR3 amino acids: CASSLRVTEAFF.